The entry below describes one TCR beta chain. Its cognate antigen is unknown. This sample stems from a study of blood T cells in healthy people across ages. Notes on the study in general: Any changes in expanded clonotypes were possibly confounded, as donor CMV status remained unknown. As age increased, TCR beta diversity per million T cells fell in a roughly linear fashion. The diversity estimates, figures obtained from one million T cells, were considered underestimates.

V dropped 1 base and J dropped 7 bases, with 7 bases sitting between them. This CDR3 has 13 residues. Germline lookup yields CDR1 LGHDT and CDR2 YNNKEL (reference sequence). It was with a sample-barcoded 5' primer and a J-beta primer mix that a second PCR of roughly 7 to 12 cycles was run. Each CDR3 protein gets one entry after TCRdb re-called the 5' RACE reads with MiXCR. The sample contains about 970,000 distinct CDR3 sequences, roughly 51% of which appear only once. The TCR was taken from a woman aged 60-75 years in good health. Material for sequencing was blood. J is TRBJ1-4 and V is TRBV3-1; D remains unclear. For the CDR3, the DNA is TGTGCCAGCAGCCAAGTCTCGTCTGAAAAACTGTTTTTT. It codes for CASSQVSSEKLFF.